These 9 T cell receptor beta chains originate from one sample sequenced in a study of shared clonotypes between healthy human individuals. The repertoire was sequenced with immunoSEQ multiplex PCR; TCRdb's copy has only in-frame clones and lacks some. The repertoire has under 2,500,000 clones, 95% of them found once; the top ten carry less than 0.15%. Sample: naive CD4+ T cells sorted from blood. Subset indicated: CD45RA+ positively selected. These receptors were collected from a young man in good health.

V is TRBV4-3 and J is TRBJ1-4; 8 nucleotides align to TRBD1. The J segment lost 10 bases and the V segment lost 3 bases, leaving 13 bases of the junction unmatched. The germline CDR1 and CDR2 sequences are LGHNA and YSLEER. The CDR3 has 16 amino acids. CDR3 amino acids: CASSQDWTGQGGKLFF. The CDR3 DNA reads as TGCGCCAGCAGCCAGGACTGGACAGGGCAGGGGGGAAAACTGTTTTTT.

The gene calls are TRBV5-5 and TRBJ2-7; tentative D call: TRBD1 (6 bases). Trimming left V 4 bases short and J 0 bases short, with 11 bases between. Germline CDR1 reads SGHKS; CDR2 reads YYEKEE (reference sequence). There are 14 residues in the CDR3. CDR3 in DNA: TGTGCCAGCAGCCCAACAGGGTCCTCCTACGAGCAGTACTTC. Translation: CASSPTGSSYEQYF.

CDR3 residues: CASGLILGTGPWHLVNTEAFF. CDR3 nucleotides: TGTGCTAGTGGTTTGATTTTGGGGACAGGGCCGTGGCATCTGGTGAACACTGAAGCTTTCTTT. V gene TRBV12-5 combines with J gene TRBJ1-1; 9 bases are a match to TRBD1. CDR3 length equals 21 residues. The germline V gene has CDR1 LGHNT and CDR2 FRNRAP. The V and J ends lost 2 bases and 0 bases, in that order; junction bases with no gene match: 19.

Here the CDR3 reads CASSIGGLAVDYEQYF. The CDR3 nucleotides are TGTGCCAGTAGTATAGGGGGACTAGCGGTGGACTACGAGCAGTACTTC. The chain recombines TRBV19 with TRBJ2-7; 11 bases align to TRBD2. The germline V gene has CDR1 LNHDA and CDR2 SQIVND (reference sequence). The CDR3 has 16 residues. Germline trimming cut 1 base from V and 3 bases from J; bases unmatched to any gene: 5.

The V gene is TRBV11-2, the J gene TRBJ2-7; 7 bases are shared with TRBD1. Germline V CDR1 and CDR2: SGHAT, FQNNGV. CDR3 length: 11 amino acids. V shed 4 bases, J shed 10 bases, and the junction held 4 bases outside the gene matches. CDR3 protein: CASSSGQSQYF. The DNA for the CDR3 is TGTGCCAGCAGCTCGGGACAGTCTCAGTACTTC.

The chain combines TRBV4-1 with TRBJ2-3; D remains unclear. V gave up 4 bases and J gave up 1 base, with 12 bases separating them. CDR1 is MGHRA and CDR2 is YSYEKL in the germline V gene. The CDR3 totals 15 residues. In DNA, the CDR3 is TGCGCCAGCAGCCTAAACCCGTCAGGCACAGATACGCAGTATTTT. Its protein is CASSLNPSGTDTQYF.

The rearrangement links TRBV27 to TRBJ2-3; D might be TRBD2 (6 bases). V gave up 8 bases and J gave up 4 bases, with 10 bases separating them. Looked up from germline, CDR1 is MNHEY and CDR2 is SMNVEV (reference sequence). The CDR3 consists of 12 residues. The CDR3 DNA reads as TGTGCCAGCCTAGAGCGGGCAGATACGCAGTATTTT. Protein product: CASLERADTQYF.

The chain links TRBV11-2 to TRBJ2-1; the match to TRBD2 covers 9 bases. V trimming: 5 bases; J trimming: 1 base; junction bases outside the gene matches: 9. CDR1 and CDR2 (germline): SGHAT, FQNNGV. The CDR3 has 17 amino acids. The CDR3 loop reads CASSPPSGRSSYNEQFF. The CDR3 DNA is TGTGCCAGCAGCCCCCCAAGCGGGAGGTCTTCCTACAATGAGCAGTTCTTC.

This CDR3 is CASNSGPDSRNTEAFF. Here the CDR3 DNA reads TGTGCCAGCAACTCAGGCCCGGACAGCCGGAACACTGAAGCTTTCTTT. The chain couples TRBV28 to TRBJ1-1, with a weak D call TRBD1 (6 bases). Per the germline V gene, CDR1 is MDHEN and CDR2 is SYDVKM. This CDR3 contains 16 residues. Trimming pared 7 bases from V and 1 base from J, leaving 19 bases between.